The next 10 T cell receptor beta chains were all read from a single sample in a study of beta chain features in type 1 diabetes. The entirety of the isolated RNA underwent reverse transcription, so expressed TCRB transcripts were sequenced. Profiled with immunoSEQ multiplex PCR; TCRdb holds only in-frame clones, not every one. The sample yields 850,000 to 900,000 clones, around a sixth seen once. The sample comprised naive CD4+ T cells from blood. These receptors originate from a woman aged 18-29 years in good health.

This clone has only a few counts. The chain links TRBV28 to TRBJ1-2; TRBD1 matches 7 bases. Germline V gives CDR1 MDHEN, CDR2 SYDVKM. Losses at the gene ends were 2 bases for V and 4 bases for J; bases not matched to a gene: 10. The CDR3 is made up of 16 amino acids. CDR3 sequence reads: CASSLGDRYLIYGYTF. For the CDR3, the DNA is TGTGCCAGCAGTTTAGGGGACAGATATTTAATCTATGGCTACACCTTC.

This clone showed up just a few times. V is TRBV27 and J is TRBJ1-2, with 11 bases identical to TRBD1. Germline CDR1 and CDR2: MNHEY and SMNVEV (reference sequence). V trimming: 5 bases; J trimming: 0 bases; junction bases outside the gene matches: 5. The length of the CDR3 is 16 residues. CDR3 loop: CASSPGTGGTNYGYTF. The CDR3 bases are TGTGCCAGCAGTCCAGGGACAGGGGGTACTAACTATGGCTACACCTTC.

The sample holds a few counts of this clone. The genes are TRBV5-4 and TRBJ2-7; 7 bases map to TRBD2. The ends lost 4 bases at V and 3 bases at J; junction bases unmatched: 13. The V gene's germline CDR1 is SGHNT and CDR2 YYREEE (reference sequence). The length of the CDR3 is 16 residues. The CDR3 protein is CASSEAPGLAVYEQYF. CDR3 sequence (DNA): TGTGCCAGCAGCGAGGCCCCTGGGCTAGCGGTCTACGAGCAGTACTTC. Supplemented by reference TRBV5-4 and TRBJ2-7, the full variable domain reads ETGVTQSPTHLIKTRGQQVTLRCSSQSGHNTVSWYQQALGQGPQFIFQYYREEENGRGNFPPRFSGLQFPNYSSELNVNALELDDSALYLCASSEAPGLAVYEQYFGPGTRLTVT.

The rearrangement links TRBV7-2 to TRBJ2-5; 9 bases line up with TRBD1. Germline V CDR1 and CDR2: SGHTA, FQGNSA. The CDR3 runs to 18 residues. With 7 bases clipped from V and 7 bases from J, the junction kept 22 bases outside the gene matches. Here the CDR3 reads CASTITGGPGHRRGTQYF. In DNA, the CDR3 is TGTGCCAGCACGATTACAGGGGGCCCCGGCCACCGACGCGGGACCCAGTACTTC.

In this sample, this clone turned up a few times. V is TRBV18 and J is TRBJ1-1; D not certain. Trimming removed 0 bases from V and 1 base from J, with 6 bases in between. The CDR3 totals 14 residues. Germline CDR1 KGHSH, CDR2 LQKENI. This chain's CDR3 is CASSPPGGNTEAFF. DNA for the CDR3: TGTGCCAGCTCACCACCAGGCGGGAACACTGAAGCTTTCTTT.

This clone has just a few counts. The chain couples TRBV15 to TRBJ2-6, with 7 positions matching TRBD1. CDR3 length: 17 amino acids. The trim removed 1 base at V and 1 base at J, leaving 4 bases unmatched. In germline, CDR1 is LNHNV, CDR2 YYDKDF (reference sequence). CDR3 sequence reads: CATSRARGRSGANVLTF. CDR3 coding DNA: TGTGCCACCAGCAGAGCGAGGGGGCGGTCTGGGGCCAACGTCCTGACTTTC.

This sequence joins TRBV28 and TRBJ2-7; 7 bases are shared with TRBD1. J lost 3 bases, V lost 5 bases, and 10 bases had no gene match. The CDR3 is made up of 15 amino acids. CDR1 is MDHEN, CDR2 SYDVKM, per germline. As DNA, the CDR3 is TGTGCCAGCAGTCAGGGACAGCCTCAGATCTACGAGCAGTACTTC. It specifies CASSQGQPQIYEQYF.

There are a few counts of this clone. The CDR3: CASSQDPADHYEQYF. In nucleotides, the CDR3 is TGCGCCAGCAGCCAAGACCCGGCTGATCACTACGAGCAGTACTTC. The chain couples TRBV4-3 to TRBJ2-7; D is unclear. The V end was cut by 0 bases, the J end by 3 bases, with 12 bases between. The V gene's germline CDR1 is LGHNA and CDR2 YSLEER. The CDR3 is 15 residues long.

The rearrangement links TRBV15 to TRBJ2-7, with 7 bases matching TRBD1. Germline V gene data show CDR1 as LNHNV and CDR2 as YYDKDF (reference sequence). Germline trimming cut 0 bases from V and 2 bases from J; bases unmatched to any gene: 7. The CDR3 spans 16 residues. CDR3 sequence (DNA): TGTGCCACCAGCAGAGACCCCGGGACAGAAGCCTACGAGCAGTACTTC. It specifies CATSRDPGTEAYEQYF. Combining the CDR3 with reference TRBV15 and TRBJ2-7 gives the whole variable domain DAMVIQNPRYQVTQFGKPVTLSCSQTLNHNVMYWYQQKSSQAPKLLFHYYDKDFNNEADTPDNFQSRRPNTSFCFLDIRSPGLGDTAMYLCATSRDPGTEAYEQYFGPGTRLTVT.

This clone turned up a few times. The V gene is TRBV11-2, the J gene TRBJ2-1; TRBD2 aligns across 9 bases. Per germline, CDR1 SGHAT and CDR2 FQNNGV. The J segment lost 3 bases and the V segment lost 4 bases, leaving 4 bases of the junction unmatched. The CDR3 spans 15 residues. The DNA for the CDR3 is TGTGCCAGCAGCTCGTCTAGCGGGATCTACAATGAGCAGTTCTTC. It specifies CASSSSSGIYNEQFF.